Reported below is one T cell receptor beta chain. Its antigen is not known. The data are from a study of cytomegalovirus exposure and HLA in healthy donors. Study-wide background: The study placed about 86% of its approximately 430 genotyped donors in the Caucasian-associated ancestry cluster. General observations from the study: A previous analysis found most TCR beta V segments productive roughly 87% or roughly 30% of the time. Follow-up analysis seemed to connect common viral pathogens with several of the most significant clusters identified. Rare sequences made up most TCRs, while some public TCRs were found in many donors.

PCR was performed using 60 Vbeta and 13 Jbeta primers. Some clones are missing from TCRdb's copy, which holds only in-frame ones; the method was immunoSEQ multiplex PCR. This sample has 160,000 or so clones, with over 75% found just once. Trimming pared 2 bases from V and 5 bases from J, leaving 10 bases between. Germline V gene data show CDR1 as MDHEN and CDR2 as SYDVKM. The CDR3 is 13 residues long. This chain links TRBV28 with TRBJ2-7; D gene uncertain. The receptor was derived from a middle-aged man in good health and CMV-seronegative. The sequenced sample was PBMCs. DNA of the CDR3: TGTGCCAGCAGTTTAACACCGAACGACGAGCAGTACTTC. It encodes CASSLTPNDEQYF.